Listed below are T cell receptor beta chains from one sample, sequenced in a study of T cell responses to AZD1222 COVID-19 vaccine. Data came from immunoSEQ multiplex PCR; TCRdb stores just in-frame clones and leaves some out. The data show approximately 150,000 clones, roughly 90% seen once. The specimen comprised peripheral blood, sampled on day 0 of AZD1222 vaccination. The receptors derive from an adult in good health. Both conserved end residues are part of each CDR3. D genes are given only for firm matches. Not all rows give a size; the values are once, few, many and, for expanded clones, a class.

j_gene | d_gene | v_gene | abundance | CDR3nt | CDR3aa
TRBJ2-2 | - | TRBV7-2 | - | TGTGCCAGCAGCTTAGCGCTATCAGCGAACACCGGGGAGCTGTTTTTT | CASSLALSANTGELFF
TRBJ2-7 | - | TRBV2 | - | TGTGCCAGCAGTGAAGGGGGACGTCCTCCCTACGAGCAGTACTTC | CASSEGGRPPYEQYF
TRBJ1-2 | TRBD1 | TRBV5-3 | - | TGTGCCAGAAGCCCCCGGACAGGGACTGGCTCCGGCTACACCTTC | CARSPRTGTGSGYTF
TRBJ2-7 | - | TRBV5-1 | - | TGCGCCAGCAGCTTGGGATTTGAGGGGGTACGAGCTACGAAGCAGTACTTC | CASSLGFEGVRATKQYF
TRBJ1-1 | - | TRBV30 | - | TGTGCCTCCTCGACACCGAACACTGAAGCTTTCTTT | CASSTPNTEAFF
TRBJ1-2 | TRBD1 | TRBV5-1 | - | TGCGCCAGCAGCTTGGAGGGACAGGTCAACTATGGCTACACCTTC | CASSLEGQVNYGYTF
TRBJ2-7 | - | TRBV7-9 | - | TGTGCCAGCAGCTTAGCGCCTCCCTACGAGCAGTACTTC | CASSLAPPYEQYF
TRBJ1-4 | - | TRBV6-5 | - | TGTGCCAGCAGTCCCCGGGACGGAAATGAAAAACTGTTTTTT | CASSPRDGNEKLFF
TRBJ2-1 | TRBD2 | TRBV6-5 | - | TGTGCCAGCAGTTACCCCCTAGCGGGGGATTACAATGAGCAGTTCTTC | CASSYPLAGDYNEQFF
TRBJ1-1 | - | TRBV6-6 | - | TGTGCCGTACAGGCCAACACTGAAGCTTTCTTT | CAVQANTEAFF
TRBJ2-3 | TRBD2 | TRBV4-2 | - | TGTGCCAGCAGCCAAGCGGAGAAACTAGCGGGGGCCTATACGCAGTATTTT | CASSQAEKLAGAYTQYF
TRBJ2-7 | - | TRBV6-2/TRBV6-3 | - | TGTGCCAGCAGCACACCAGGCTCCTACGAGCAGTACTTC | CASSTPGSYEQYF
TRBJ2-3 | TRBD2 | TRBV5-4 | - | TGTGCCAGCAGCTTACCAGCGGGGGTCACAGATACGCAGTATTTT | CASSLPAGVTDTQYF
TRBJ1-2 | - | TRBV7-9 | - | TGTGCCAGCAGCCCCGCCGGAAAGATAAACTATGGCTACACCTTC | CASSPAGKINYGYTF
TRBJ2-4 | - | TRBV24-1 | - | TGTGCCACGCCCCCTGAGGGGCGAGGGGCCAAAAACATTCAGTACTTC | CATPPEGRGAKNIQYF
TRBJ1-2 | - | TRBV10-3 | - | TGTGCCATCAGTGAGGTGGCCGGCTACACCTTC | CAISEVAGYTF
TRBJ1-2 | - | TRBV25-1 | - | TGTGCCAGCAGGGACGGACATCGTGGCTACACCTTC | CASRDGHRGYTF
TRBJ1-5 | TRBD1 | TRBV12-5 | - | TGTGCTAGTGGCCGACAGGGAAGTCGGAATCAGCCCCAGCATTTT | CASGRQGSRNQPQHF
TRBJ2-1 | - | TRBV30 | - | TGTGCCTGGGACCCCTTGGGGGTCGAGCAGTTCTTC | CAWDPLGVEQFF
TRBJ2-1 | TRBD2 | TRBV7-9 | - | TGTGCCAGCAGCCGGACGGGACTAGCTGGGGATGAGCAGTTCTTC | CASSRTGLAGDEQFF
TRBJ1-1 | - | TRBV30 | - | TGTGCCTGGAGCCCGGGGACTTTCCCCACTGAAGCTTTCTTT | CAWSPGTFPTEAFF
TRBJ2-1 | TRBD2 | TRBV5-1 | - | TGCGCCAGCAGCTTATCAGCGGGAGGGCCCTATGAGCAGTTCTTC | CASSLSAGGPYEQFF
TRBJ1-4 | TRBD1 | TRBV11-2 | once | TGTGCCAGCAGCTTAGAGTGGACAGGGCCTAATGAAAAACTGTTTTTT | CASSLEWTGPNEKLFF
TRBJ1-5 | - | TRBV30 | - | TGTGCCTGGAGTTCAGGGGTTCAGCCCCAGCATTTT | CAWSSGVQPQHF
TRBJ1-5 | TRBD1 | TRBV27 | - | TGTGCCAGCAGTTTGAGGGGACAGGGAACTTATAGCAATCAGCCCCAGCATTTT | CASSLRGQGTYSNQPQHF
TRBJ1-4 | TRBD1 | TRBV4-1 | - | TGCGCCAGCAGCCAAACGGACAGGGGGAATGAAAAACTGTTTTTT | CASSQTDRGNEKLFF
TRBJ1-2 | - | TRBV20-1 | - | TGCAGTGCTACCAACCACAATGGCTACACCTTC | CSATNHNGYTF
TRBJ2-1 | - | TRBV4-3 | - | TGCGCCAGCAGCCAAGATCCCCACGCCACGGGCAATGAGCAGTTCTTC | CASSQDPHATGNEQFF
TRBJ2-1 | TRBD1 | TRBV12-3/TRBV12-4 | - | TGTGCCAGCAGTCCGACGACAGGGGTGCAGTTCTTC | CASSPTTGVQFF
TRBJ2-1 | TRBD2 | TRBV7-8 | few | TGTGCCAGCAGCCCCTTTCCCAGCGGGAGAGGTTACTACAATGAGCAGTTCTTC | CASSPFPSGRGYYNEQFF
TRBJ1-3 | - | TRBV4-1 | - | TGCGCCAGCAGCACCCGGGACCGAGGAAACACCATATATTTT | CASSTRDRGNTIYF
TRBJ2-2 | TRBD2 | TRBV5-1 | - | TGCGCCAGCAGCTTGAGGTCTAGCGGGGAGTCCGGGGAGCTGTTTTTT | CASSLRSSGESGELFF
TRBJ2-7 | TRBD2 | TRBV10-2 | - | TGCGCCAGCACCGGGGGGACTAGCGGTTACGAGCAGTACTTC | CASTGGTSGYEQYF
TRBJ1-1 | TRBD1 | TRBV3-1/TRBV3-2 | - | TGTGCCAGCAGCTTCCGACAGGGGGCAACTGAAGCTTTCTTT | CASSFRQGATEAFF
TRBJ2-6 | - | TRBV10-3 | - | TGTGCCATTAAGGGGTCTGGGGCCAACGTCCTGACTTTC | CAIKGSGANVLTF
TRBJ1-5 | - | TRBV6-2/TRBV6-3 | - | TGTGCCAGCAGTTACACCCTCGGGAACAATCAGCCCCAGCATTTT | CASSYTLGNNQPQHF
TRBJ1-4 | TRBD1 | TRBV7-9 | - | TGTGCCAGCAGCGGACAGGGGAGGGAAAAACTGTTTTTT | CASSGQGREKLFF
TRBJ1-5 | - | TRBV21-1 | - | TGTGCCAGCAGCAAAGTTTCAGGGGGACAGGGGGCTGTGCAGCCCCAGCATTTT | CASSKVSGGQGAVQPQHF
TRBJ2-7 | TRBD1 | TRBV2 | - | TGTGCCAGCAGCCTGAATAGTGGGGCAGGGGGTCGGGGCGAGCAGTACTTC | CASSLNSGAGGRGEQYF
TRBJ2-5 | TRBD2 | TRBV5-5 | - | TGTGCCAGCAGCCTCAAAGCCGGGAGCGGGGCAGAGACCCAGTACTTC | CASSLKAGSGAETQYF
TRBJ1-2 | - | TRBV9 | - | TGTGCCAGCAGCGTAGGTCCGGATGGCTACACCTTC | CASSVGPDGYTF
TRBJ2-7 | - | TRBV5-1 | - | TGCGCCAGCAGCTGGGGGGACAGCTACGAGCAGTACTTC | CASSWGDSYEQYF
TRBJ2-7 | - | TRBV7-7 | - | TGTGCTAGCAGCTTAGGTGGATCGGGACAGCAGTACTTC | CASSLGGSGQQYF
TRBJ2-7 | - | TRBV12-5 | once | TGTGCTAGTGGTTTGCCACCACCTACATCGCAGGTACCTCTCCACGAGCAGTACTTC | CASGLPPPTSQVPLHEQYF
TRBJ1-1 | - | TRBV3-1/TRBV3-2 | - | TGTGCCAGCAGCCAGCGGTTAAGGGATGAAGCTTTCTTT | CASSQRLRDEAFF
TRBJ2-2 | - | TRBV21-1 | - | TGTGCCAGCAGCAACGGGCCTCGCGGGAGGGCGACCGGGGAGCTGTTTTTT | CASSNGPRGRATGELFF
TRBJ2-2 | TRBD1 | TRBV7-9 | - | TGTGCCAGCGGGTACCGGGACAGGGGGCGAACCGGGGAGCTGTTTTTT | CASGYRDRGRTGELFF
TRBJ1-4 | - | TRBV6-5 | - | TGTGCCAGTATGAGATCAACTAATGAAAAACTGTTTTTT | CASMRSTNEKLFF
TRBJ2-7 | TRBD2 | TRBV19 | - | TGTGCCACTCGAGCAGCGGGGTATTCCAACGAGCAGTACTTC | CATRAAGYSNEQYF
TRBJ2-1 | - | TRBV12-5 | - | TGTGCTAGTGGCCGGCCGACTAACAATGAGCAGTTCTTC | CASGRPTNNEQFF
TRBJ2-7 | - | TRBV5-6 | - | TGTGCCAGCAGCTTGGAGGCACCGGCACCCTACGAGCAGTACTTC | CASSLEAPAPYEQYF
TRBJ2-3 | TRBD2 | TRBV5-1 | once | TGCGCCAGCAGCTCTGTCGGGGGGACTAGCACAGATACGCAGTATTTT | CASSSVGGTSTDTQYF
TRBJ2-1 | TRBD2 | TRBV14 | - | TGTGCCAGTGGGACTACAAACTCCTACAATGAGCAGTTCTTC | CASGTTNSYNEQFF
TRBJ1-1 | - | TRBV21-1 | - | TGTGCCAGCAGCACACGGACAGGGGGGTGGACTGAAGCTTTCTTT | CASSTRTGGWTEAFF
TRBJ1-2 | TRBD1 | TRBV7-9 | - | TGTGCCAGCAGCGTGGGACAGGGGATAGGAGGCTACACCTTC | CASSVGQGIGGYTF
TRBJ2-7 | - | TRBV5-1 | - | TGCGCCAGCAGCTTGGACTCGTCCCTCTACGAGCAGTACTTC | CASSLDSSLYEQYF
TRBJ2-3 | - | TRBV4-1 | - | TGCGCCAGCAGCCAAGTCAACTTAGGTACGCAGTATTTT | CASSQVNLGTQYF